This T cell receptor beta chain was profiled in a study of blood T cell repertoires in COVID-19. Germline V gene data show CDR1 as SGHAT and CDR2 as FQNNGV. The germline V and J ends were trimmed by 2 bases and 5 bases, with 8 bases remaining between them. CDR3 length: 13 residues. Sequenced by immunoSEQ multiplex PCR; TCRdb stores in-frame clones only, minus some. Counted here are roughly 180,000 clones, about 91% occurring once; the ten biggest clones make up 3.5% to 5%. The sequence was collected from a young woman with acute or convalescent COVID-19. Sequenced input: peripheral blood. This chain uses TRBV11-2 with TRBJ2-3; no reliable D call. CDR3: CASSLMRLDTQYF. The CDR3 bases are TGTGCCAGCAGCTTAATGAGACTAGATACGCAGTATTTT.